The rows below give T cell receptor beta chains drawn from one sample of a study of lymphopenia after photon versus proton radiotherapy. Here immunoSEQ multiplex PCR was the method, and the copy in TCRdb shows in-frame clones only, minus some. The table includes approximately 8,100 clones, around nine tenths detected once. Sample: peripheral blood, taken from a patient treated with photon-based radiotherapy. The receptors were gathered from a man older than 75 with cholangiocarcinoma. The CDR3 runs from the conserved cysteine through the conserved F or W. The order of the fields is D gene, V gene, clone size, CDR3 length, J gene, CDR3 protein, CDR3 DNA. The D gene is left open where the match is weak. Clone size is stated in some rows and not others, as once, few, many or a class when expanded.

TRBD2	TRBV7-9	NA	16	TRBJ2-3	CASSLGRGTSTDTQYF	TGTGCCAGCAGCTTAGGGCGGGGGACTAGCACAGATACGCAGTATTTT
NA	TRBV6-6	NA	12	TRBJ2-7	CASSRTIYEQYF	TGTGCCAGCAGTCGGACCATCTACGAGCAGTACTTC
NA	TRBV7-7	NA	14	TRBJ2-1	CASSLWEGGDEQFF	TGTGCCAGCAGCTTGTGGGAGGGGGGCGATGAGCAGTTCTTC
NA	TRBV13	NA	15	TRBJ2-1	CASSLEVSEYNEQFF	TGTGCCAGCAGCTTAGAGGTTTCGGAATACAATGAGCAGTTCTTC
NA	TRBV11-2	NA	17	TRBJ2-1	CASSLDLPRPPHNEQFF	TGTGCCAGCAGCTTAGATCTCCCCAGGCCCCCCCACAATGAGCAGTTCTTC
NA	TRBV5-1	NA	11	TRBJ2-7	CASSPSYEQYF	TGCGCCAGCAGCCCCTCCTACGAGCAGTACTTC
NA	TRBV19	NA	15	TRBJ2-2	CASSPTGLNTGELFF	TGTGCCAGTAGTCCCACAGGGCTAAACACCGGGGAGCTGTTTTTT
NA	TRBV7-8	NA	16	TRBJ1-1	CASRFRGTTIGTEAFF	TGTGCCAGCAGGTTCCGGGGCACCACAATAGGGACTGAAGCTTTCTTT
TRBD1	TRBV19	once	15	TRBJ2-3	CASSHRGYDTDTQYF	TGTGCCAGTAGTCACAGGGGATACGACACAGATACGCAGTATTTT
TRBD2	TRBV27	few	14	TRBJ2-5	CASAPGRVEETQYF	TGTGCCAGCGCCCCTGGGAGGGTGGAGGAGACCCAGTACTTC
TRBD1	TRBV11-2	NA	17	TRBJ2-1	CASSLAPTGGWYNEQFF	TGTGCCAGCAGCTTAGCCCCTACAGGGGGGTGGTACAATGAGCAGTTCTTC
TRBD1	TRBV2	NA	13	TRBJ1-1	CASHRGPDTEAFF	TGTGCCAGCCACAGGGGCCCGGATACTGAAGCTTTCTTT
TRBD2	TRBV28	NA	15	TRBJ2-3	CASTYSSGGTDTQYF	TGTGCCAGCACCTACTCTAGCGGGGGGACAGATACGCAGTATTTT
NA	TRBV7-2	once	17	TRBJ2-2	CASSRSVFGSWSGELFF	TGTGCCAGCAGCCGCTCGGTATTCGGAAGTTGGTCCGGGGAGCTGTTTTTT
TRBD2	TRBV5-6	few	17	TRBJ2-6	CASSYSGLAGGANVLTF	TGTGCCAGCAGCTACTCGGGACTAGCGGGCGGGGCCAACGTCCTGACTTTC
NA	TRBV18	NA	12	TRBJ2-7	CASSTDGYEQYF	TGTGCCAGCTCAACCGACGGCTACGAGCAGTACTTC
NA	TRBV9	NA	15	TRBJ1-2	CASSARAGDPYGYTF	TGTGCCAGCAGTGCCAGGGCAGGGGATCCCTATGGCTACACCTTC
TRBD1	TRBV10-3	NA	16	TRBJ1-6	CAISGTGRNSNSPLHF	TGTGCCATCAGCGGGACAGGGCGGAATAGTAATTCACCCCTCCACTTT
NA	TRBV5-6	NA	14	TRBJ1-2	CASSLSGISYGYTF	TGTGCCAGCAGCTTGTCGGGGATATCGTATGGCTACACCTTC
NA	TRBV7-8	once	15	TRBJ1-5	CASSLWGEANQPQHF	TGTGCCAGCAGCTTATGGGGGGAGGCCAATCAGCCCCAGCATTTT
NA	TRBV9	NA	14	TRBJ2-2	CASSDLSNTGELFF	TGTGCCAGCAGCGATCTCTCTAACACCGGGGAGCTGTTTTTT
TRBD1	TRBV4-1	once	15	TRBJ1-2	CASSQPGQGNYGYTF	TGCGCCAGCAGCCAGCCGGGACAGGGAAACTATGGCTACACCTTC
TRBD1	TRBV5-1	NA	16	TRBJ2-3	CASSLVLTGGTDTQYF	TGCGCCAGCAGCTTGGTCCTCACAGGGGGCACAGATACGCAGTATTTT
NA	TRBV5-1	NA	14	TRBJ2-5	CASSIGQRQETQYF	TGCGCCAGCAGCATTGGACAGCGCCAAGAGACCCAGTACTTC
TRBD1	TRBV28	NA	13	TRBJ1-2	CASSFRGRGGYTF	TGTGCCAGCAGTTTCAGGGGGCGCGGAGGCTACACCTTC
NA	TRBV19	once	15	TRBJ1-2	CASSPTGGGNYGYTF	TGTGCCAGTAGTCCGACCGGCGGGGGAAACTATGGCTACACCTTC
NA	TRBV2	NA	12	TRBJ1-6	CASKREESPLHF	TGTGCCAGCAAGCGGGAAGAATCACCCCTCCACTTT
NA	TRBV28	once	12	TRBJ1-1	CAGSSQFTEAFF	TGTGCCGGCAGTTCCCAGTTCACCGAAGCTTTCTTT
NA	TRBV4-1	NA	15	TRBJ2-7	CASSQEEEGPYEQYF	TGCGCCAGCAGCCAAGAAGAAGAAGGGCCCTACGAGCAGTACTTC
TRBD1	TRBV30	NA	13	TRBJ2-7	CAWSWDRGSEQYF	TGTGCCTGGAGCTGGGACAGGGGGAGCGAGCAGTACTTC
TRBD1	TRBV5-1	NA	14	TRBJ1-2	CASSTGTGGYGYTF	TGCGCCAGCAGCACAGGGACAGGGGGCTATGGCTACACCTTC
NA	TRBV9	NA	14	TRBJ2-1	CASSVTGTYNEQFF	TGTGCCAGCAGCGTAACAGGGACCTACAATGAGCAGTTCTTC
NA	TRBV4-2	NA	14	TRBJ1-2	CASSLERQSYGYTF	TGTGCCAGCAGCTTAGAAAGGCAGAGCTATGGCTACACCTTC
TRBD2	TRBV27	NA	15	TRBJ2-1	CASRVTSGGRDEQFF	TGTGCCAGCAGAGTAACTAGCGGGGGTCGCGATGAGCAGTTCTTC
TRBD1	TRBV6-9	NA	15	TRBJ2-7	CASSYEDRGSGEQYF	TGTGCCAGCAGTTACGAAGACAGGGGCTCGGGCGAGCAGTACTTC
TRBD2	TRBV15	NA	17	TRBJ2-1	CATRIRLPGLAIREQFF	TGTGCCACCCGTATCCGCTTACCGGGACTAGCGATTCGCGAGCAGTTCTTC
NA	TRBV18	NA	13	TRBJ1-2	CASSPGGTYGYTF	TGTGCCAGCTCACCAGGGGGGACGTATGGCTACACCTTC
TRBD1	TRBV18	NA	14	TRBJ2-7	CASSPGTGAYEQYF	TGTGCCAGCTCACCTGGGACAGGAGCCTACGAGCAGTACTTC
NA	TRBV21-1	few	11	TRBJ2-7	CASPSAHEQYF	TGTGCCAGCCCTTCGGCCCACGAGCAGTACTTC
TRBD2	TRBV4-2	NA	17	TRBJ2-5	CASSQGRTSGAQETQYF	TGTGCCAGCAGCCAAGGGAGGACTAGCGGGGCCCAAGAGACCCAGTACTTC
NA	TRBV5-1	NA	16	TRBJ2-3	CASSLTGHKKGDTQYF	TGCGCCAGCAGCTTGACGGGTCATAAAAAAGGGGATACGCAGTATTTT
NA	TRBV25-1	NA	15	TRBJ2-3	CASSGVETSGRTQYF	TGTGCCAGCAGTGGCGTAGAGACTTCAGGGAGAACGCAGTATTTT